This T cell receptor (beta chain) originates from a study of blood T cell repertoires in COVID-19. Across the whole study: Sites across the United States, Italy and Spain contributed samples from acute and convalescent COVID-19. T cells, B-cell-depleted T cells, or PBMCs provided the cDNA or gDNA that served as material.

Libraries were prepared by immunoSEQ multiplex PCR; TCRdb keeps only in-frame clonotypes and omits some of them. The sample yields 120,000 to 150,000 clones, around nine tenths seen once. This CDR3 has 16 residues. Germline loops: CDR1 MNHNY, CDR2 SVGAGI (reference sequence). Trimming took off 10 bases at V and 4 bases at J, with 20 bases between the two ends. The V and J genes are TRBV6-6 and TRBJ1-6, with a weak D call TRBD1 (6 bases). The sequence was obtained from a human donor in a cohort sampled during active COVID-19. The material sequenced was peripheral blood. CDR3 in amino acids: CATLAGGSSYNSPLHF. Here the CDR3 DNA reads TGTGCCACCCTTGCGGGGGGCAGCAGTTATAATTCACCCCTCCACTTT.